The clone carrying this T cell receptor beta chain appeared a few times. Other DNA variants within this sample encode the same CDR3. CD45RO-negative, CCR7-positively selected cells formed the naive CD8 fraction, excluding terminally differentiated effector memory CD45RA+ cells. This sample was included in a study of shared clonotypes between healthy human individuals. V was shortened by 10 bases and J by 5 bases, with 12 bases between the two germline ends. Germline CDR1 LNHDA, CDR2 SQIVND (reference sequence). This CDR3 contains 11 residues. Sequencing used immunoSEQ multiplex PCR; TCRdb keeps in-frame clones, though not all of them. The sample has around 1.9 million clones, about 93% seen once.

The chain carries TRBV19 and TRBJ2-7, with D perhaps given as TRBD1 or TRBD2 (6 bases each). Input material: naive CD8+ T cells from PBMCs. This TCR came from a man between 18 and 35 years old in good health. Some clones in this sample may be carry-over from other donors' samples. The CDR3 DNA follows: TGTGCCACCCGAGGGGGGCACGAGCAGTACTTC. It is translated as CATRGGHEQYF. Looking up the rest from reference TRBV19 and TRBJ2-7 gives the full variable domain: DGGITQSPKYLFRKEGQNVTLSCEQNLNHDAMYWYRQDPGQGLRLIYYSQIVNDFQKGDIAEGYSVSREKKESFPLTVTSAQKNPTAFYLCATRGGHEQYFGPGTRLTVT.